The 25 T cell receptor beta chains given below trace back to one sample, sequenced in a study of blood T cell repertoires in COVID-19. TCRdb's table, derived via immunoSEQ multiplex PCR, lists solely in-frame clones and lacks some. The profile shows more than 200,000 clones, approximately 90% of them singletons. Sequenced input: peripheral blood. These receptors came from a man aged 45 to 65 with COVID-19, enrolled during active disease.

The CDR3 region has the DNA TGTGCCAGCAGTTTTCCGGGGTCCCAATACAATGAGCAGTTCTTC. This sequence encodes CASSFPGSQYNEQFF. The V call is TRBV27, the J call TRBJ2-1; D possibly corresponds to TRBD2 (5 bases). CDR1 is MNHEY and CDR2 is SMNVEV in the germline V gene (reference sequence). The length of the CDR3 is 15 residues. V dropped 3 bases and J dropped 4 bases, with 13 bases sitting between them.

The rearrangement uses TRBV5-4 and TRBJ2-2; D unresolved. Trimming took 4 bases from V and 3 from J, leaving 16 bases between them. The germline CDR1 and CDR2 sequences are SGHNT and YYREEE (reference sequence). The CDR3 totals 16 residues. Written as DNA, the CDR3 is TGTGCCAGCAGCCCAGGCCAACACCGATACACCGGGGAGCTGTTTTTT. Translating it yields CASSPGQHRYTGELFF.

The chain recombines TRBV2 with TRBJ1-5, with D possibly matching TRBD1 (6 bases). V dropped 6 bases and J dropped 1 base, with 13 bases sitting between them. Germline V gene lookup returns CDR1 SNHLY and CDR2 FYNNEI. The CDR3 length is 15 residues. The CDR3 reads CASSILGASNQPQHF. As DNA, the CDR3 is TGTGCCAGCAGCATTTTGGGGGCCAGCAATCAGCCCCAGCATTTT. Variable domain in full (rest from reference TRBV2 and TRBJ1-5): EPEVTQTPSHQVTQMGQEVILRCVPISNHLYFYWYRQILGQKVEFLVSFYNNEISEKSEIFDDQFSVERPDGSNFTLKIRSTKLEDSAMYFCASSILGASNQPQHFGDGTRLSIL.

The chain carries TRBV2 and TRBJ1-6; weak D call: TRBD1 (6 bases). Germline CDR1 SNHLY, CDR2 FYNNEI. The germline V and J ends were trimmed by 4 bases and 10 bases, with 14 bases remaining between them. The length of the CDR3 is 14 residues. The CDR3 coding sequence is TGTGCCAGCAGTGTTAACAGGGAAGAATCACCCCTCCACTTT. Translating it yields CASSVNREESPLHF.

CDR3 residues: CASSLGSGQNQPQHF. The CDR3 DNA reads TGTGCCAGCAGCTTAGGGTCAGGACAAAATCAGCCCCAGCATTTT. The gene calls are TRBV11-2 and TRBJ1-5; a possible D gene is TRBD1 (5 bases). This CDR3 contains 15 residues. V gave up 1 base and J gave up 4 bases, with 11 bases separating them. The V gene's germline CDR1 is SGHAT and CDR2 FQNNGV.

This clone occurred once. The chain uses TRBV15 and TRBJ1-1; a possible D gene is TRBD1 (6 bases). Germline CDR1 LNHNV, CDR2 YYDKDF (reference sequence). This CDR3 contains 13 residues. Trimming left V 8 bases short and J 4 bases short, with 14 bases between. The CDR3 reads CATSRGFGTEAFF. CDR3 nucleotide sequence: TGTGCCACCTCCAGGGGCTTCGGCACTGAAGCTTTCTTT.

The CDR3 nucleotides are TGTGCCACCTCCGGCAGGGTTAATTCACCCCTCCACTTT. Amino acid sequence: CATSGRVNSPLHF. The rearrangement uses TRBV11-2 and TRBJ1-6, with D tentatively TRBD1 (5 bases). This CDR3 is 13 amino acids long. The germline V gene has CDR1 SGHAT and CDR2 FQNNGV. V gave up 10 bases and J gave up 6 bases, with 13 bases separating them.

The CDR3 region has the DNA TGCGCCAGCAGCCAAGGAGAGGTGAACACTGAAGCTTTCTTT. Encoded protein: CASSQGEVNTEAFF. The chain is built from TRBV4-3 and TRBJ1-1; D call uncertain. The CDR3 is 14 amino acids. From germline, CDR1 is LGHNA and CDR2 YSLEER. Trimming removed 1 base at V and 0 bases at J, with 6 bases between.

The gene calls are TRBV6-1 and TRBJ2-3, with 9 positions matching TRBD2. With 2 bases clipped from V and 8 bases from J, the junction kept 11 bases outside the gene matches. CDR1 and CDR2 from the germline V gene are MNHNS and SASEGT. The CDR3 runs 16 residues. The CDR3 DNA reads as TGTGCCAGCAGTGAATGGCTAGCGGGGCCCGGGGCTACGCAGTATTTT. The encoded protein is CASSEWLAGPGATQYF.

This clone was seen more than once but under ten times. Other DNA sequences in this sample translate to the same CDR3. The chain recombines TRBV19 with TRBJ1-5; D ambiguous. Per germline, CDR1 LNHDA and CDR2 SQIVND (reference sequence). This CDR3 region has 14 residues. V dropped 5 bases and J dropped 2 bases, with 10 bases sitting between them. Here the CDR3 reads CASSGTGGNQPQHF. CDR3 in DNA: TGTGCCAGTAGTGGTACCGGGGGCAATCAGCCCCAGCATTTT.

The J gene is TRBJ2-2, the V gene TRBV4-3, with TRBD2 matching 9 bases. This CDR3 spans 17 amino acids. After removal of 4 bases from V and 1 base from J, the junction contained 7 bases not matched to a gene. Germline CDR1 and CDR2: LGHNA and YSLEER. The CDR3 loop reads CASSRGGGQGNTGELFF. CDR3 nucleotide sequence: TGCGCCAGCAGCCGCGGGGGGGGACAAGGGAACACCGGGGAGCTGTTTTTT.

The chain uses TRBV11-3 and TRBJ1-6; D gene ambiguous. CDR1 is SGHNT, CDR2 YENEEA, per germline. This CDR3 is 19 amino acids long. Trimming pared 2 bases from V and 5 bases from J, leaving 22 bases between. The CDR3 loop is CASSLSPWWSAPNNSPLHF. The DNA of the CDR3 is TGTGCCAGCAGCTTATCTCCCTGGTGGAGCGCACCTAATAATTCACCCCTCCACTTT. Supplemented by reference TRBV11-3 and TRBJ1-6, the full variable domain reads EAGVVQSPRYKIIEKKQPVAFWCNPISGHNTLYWYLQNLGQGPELLIRYENEEAVDDSQLPKDRFSAERLKGVDSTLKIQPAELGDSAVYLCASSLSPWWSAPNNSPLHFGNGTRLTVT.

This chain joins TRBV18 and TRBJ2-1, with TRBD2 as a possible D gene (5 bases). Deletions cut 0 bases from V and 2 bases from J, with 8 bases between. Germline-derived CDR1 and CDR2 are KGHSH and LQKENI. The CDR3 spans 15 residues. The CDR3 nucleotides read TGTGCCAGCTCACCACCTAGCGACGCCTACAATGAGCAGTTCTTC. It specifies CASSPPSDAYNEQFF.

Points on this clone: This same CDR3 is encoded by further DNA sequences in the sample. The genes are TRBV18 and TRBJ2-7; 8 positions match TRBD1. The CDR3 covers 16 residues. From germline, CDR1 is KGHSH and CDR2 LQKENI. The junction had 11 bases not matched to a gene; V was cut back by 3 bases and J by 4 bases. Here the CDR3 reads CASSPLPGTGGYEQYF. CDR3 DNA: TGTGCCAGCTCACCTCTTCCCGGGACAGGTGGATACGAGCAGTACTTC.

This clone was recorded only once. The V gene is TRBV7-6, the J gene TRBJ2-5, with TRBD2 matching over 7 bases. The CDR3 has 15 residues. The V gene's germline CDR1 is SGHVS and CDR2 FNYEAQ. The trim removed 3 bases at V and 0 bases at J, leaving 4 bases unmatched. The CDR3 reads CASSFGGGYQETQYF. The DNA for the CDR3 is TGTGCCAGCAGCTTTGGGGGAGGGTACCAAGAGACCCAGTACTTC.

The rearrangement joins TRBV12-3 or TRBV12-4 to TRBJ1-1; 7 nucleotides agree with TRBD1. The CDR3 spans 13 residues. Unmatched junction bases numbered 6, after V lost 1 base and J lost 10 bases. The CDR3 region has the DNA TGTGCCAGCAGTTTAGATAACAGGGGAGTAGCTTTCTTT. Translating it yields CASSLDNRGVAFF.

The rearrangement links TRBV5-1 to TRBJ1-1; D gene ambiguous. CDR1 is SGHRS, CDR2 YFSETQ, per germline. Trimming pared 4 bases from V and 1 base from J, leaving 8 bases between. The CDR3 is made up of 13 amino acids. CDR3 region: CASSPSGNTEAFF. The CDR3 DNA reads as TGCGCCAGCAGCCCTTCCGGGAACACTGAAGCTTTCTTT.

The CDR3 nucleotides read TGTGCCAGCACCCAAGCGGGGGAAGGGGAAAAACTGTTTTTT. Residues: CASTQAGEGEKLFF. The chain links TRBV25-1 to TRBJ1-4; possible D gene TRBD1, 5 bases. Germline V gives CDR1 MGHDK, CDR2 SYGVNS. The CDR3 has 14 residues. With 7 bases removed from V and 8 bases from J, the gap between germline ends came to 17 bases.

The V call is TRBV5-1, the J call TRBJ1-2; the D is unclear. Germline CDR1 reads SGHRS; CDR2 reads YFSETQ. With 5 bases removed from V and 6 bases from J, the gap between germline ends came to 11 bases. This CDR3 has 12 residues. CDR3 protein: CASRPDRDGYTF. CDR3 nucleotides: TGCGCCAGCAGACCGGATCGGGATGGCTACACCTTC.

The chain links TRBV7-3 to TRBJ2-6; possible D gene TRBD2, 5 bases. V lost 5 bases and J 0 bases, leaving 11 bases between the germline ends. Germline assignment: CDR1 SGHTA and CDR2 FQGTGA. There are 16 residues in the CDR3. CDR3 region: CASSLLRDSGANVLTF. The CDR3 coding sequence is TGTGCCAGCAGCCTTTTACGGGACTCTGGGGCCAACGTCCTGACTTTC. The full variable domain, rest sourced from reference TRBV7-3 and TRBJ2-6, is GAGVSQTPSNKVTEKGKYVELRCDPISGHTALYWYRQSLGQGPEFLIYFQGTGAADDSGLPNDRFFAVRPEGSVSTLKIQRTERGDSAVYLCASSLLRDSGANVLTFGAGSRLTVL.

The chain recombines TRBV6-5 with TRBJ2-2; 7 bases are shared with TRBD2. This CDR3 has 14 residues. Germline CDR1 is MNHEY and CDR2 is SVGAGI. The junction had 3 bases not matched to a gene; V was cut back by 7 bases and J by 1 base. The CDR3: CASTPSGNTGELFF. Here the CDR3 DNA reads TGTGCCAGCACGCCTAGCGGGAACACCGGGGAGCTGTTTTTT.

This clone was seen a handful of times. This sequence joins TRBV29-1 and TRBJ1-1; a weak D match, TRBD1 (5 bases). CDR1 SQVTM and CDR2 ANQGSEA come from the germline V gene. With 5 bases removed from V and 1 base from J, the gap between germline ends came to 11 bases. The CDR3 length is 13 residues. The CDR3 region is CSVTTGSNTEAFF. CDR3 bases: TGCAGCGTTACAACAGGATCGAACACTGAAGCTTTCTTT.

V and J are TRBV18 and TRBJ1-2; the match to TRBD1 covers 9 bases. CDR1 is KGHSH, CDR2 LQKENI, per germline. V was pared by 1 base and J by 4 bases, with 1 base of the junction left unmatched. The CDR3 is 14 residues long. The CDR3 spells CASSPQGQGYGYTF. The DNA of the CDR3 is TGTGCCAGCTCACCACAGGGACAGGGCTATGGCTACACCTTC.

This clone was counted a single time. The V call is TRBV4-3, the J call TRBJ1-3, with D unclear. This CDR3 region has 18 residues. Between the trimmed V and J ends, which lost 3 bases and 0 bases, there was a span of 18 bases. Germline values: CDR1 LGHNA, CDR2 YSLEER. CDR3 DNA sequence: TGCGCCAGCAGCCAGCCCCCTGTGAGGGTCCTCTCTGGAAACACCATATATTTT. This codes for CASSQPPVRVLSGNTIYF.

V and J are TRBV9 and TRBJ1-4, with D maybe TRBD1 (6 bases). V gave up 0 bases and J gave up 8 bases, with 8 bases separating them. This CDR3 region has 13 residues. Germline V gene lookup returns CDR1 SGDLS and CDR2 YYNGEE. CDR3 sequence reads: CASSVGRGEKLFF. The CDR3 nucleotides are TGTGCCAGCAGCGTAGGTAGGGGGGAAAAACTGTTTTTT. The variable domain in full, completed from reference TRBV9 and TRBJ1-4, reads DSGVTQTPKHLITATGQRVTLRCSPRSGDLSVYWYQQSLDQGLQFLIQYYNGEERAKGNILERFSAQQFPDLHSELNLSSLELGDSALYFCASSVGRGEKLFFGSGTQLSVL.